Below, 19 T cell receptor beta chains from the same sample are listed, as sequenced in a study of blood T cell repertoires in COVID-19. The method was immunoSEQ multiplex PCR; TCRdb's version includes in-frame clones alone and lacks a portion of them. There are roughly 15,000 clones in the sample; 85% to 90% occur only once, and under 35% lies in the top ten. What was sequenced was peripheral blood. Receptor source: a woman aged 80 or older with COVID-19, enrolled during active disease.

The chain carries TRBV5-5 and TRBJ1-6; 7 bases align to TRBD1. CDR3 size: 14 residues. The V gene's germline CDR1 is SGHKS and CDR2 YYEKEE (reference sequence). The V segment lost 4 bases and the J segment 6 bases; nucleotides outside the gene matches: 4. DNA for the CDR3: TGTGCCAGCAGCAACAGGGACAGTAATTCACCCCTCCACTTT. Residues: CASSNRDSNSPLHF.

The chain couples TRBV5-1 to TRBJ2-7; TRBD2 might be the D (6 bases). The CDR3 consists of 13 residues. Per germline, CDR1 SGHRS and CDR2 YFSETQ. V was shortened by 0 bases and J by 9 bases, with 13 bases between the two germline ends. CDR3 region: CASSLGSEGSQYF. The CDR3 coding sequence is TGCGCCAGCAGCTTGGGGTCGGAGGGATCGCAGTACTTC.

The V and J genes are TRBV5-6 and TRBJ1-1; 7 nucleotides line up with TRBD1. V lost 6 bases to trimming and J lost 5 bases; unmatched junction nucleotides: 10. This CDR3 comprises 14 residues. Germline CDR1 and CDR2: SGHDT and YYEEEE. In DNA form, the CDR3 reads TGTGCCAGCACACCTACAGGGGTGGGGACTGAAGCTTTCTTT. The encoded protein is CASTPTGVGTEAFF.

The V and J genes are TRBV7-2 and TRBJ1-6; D gene unclear. Germline CDR1 reads SGHTA; CDR2 reads FQGNSA. Deletions cut 1 base from V and 8 bases from J, with 9 bases between. The length of the CDR3 is 14 residues. CDR3 region: CASSLVGIDSPLHF. The CDR3 DNA reads as TGTGCCAGCAGCTTAGTCGGTATCGATTCACCCCTCCACTTT.

The J gene is TRBJ2-3, the V gene TRBV12-3 or TRBV12-4, with TRBD2 matching over 8 bases. V lost 3 bases and J lost 4; bases outside the gene matches: 0. The CDR3 is 13 residues long. The CDR3 reads CASSLTSADTQYF. The CDR3 DNA sequence: TGTGCCAGCAGTTTGACTAGCGCAGATACGCAGTATTTT.

In this sample, this clone turned up once. The chain is built from TRBV5-1 and TRBJ1-3, with TRBD1 as a possible D gene (6 bases). V was pared by 4 bases and J by 0 bases, with 11 bases between. The CDR3 contains 15 residues. Germline assignment: CDR1 SGHRS and CDR2 YFSETQ. DNA for the CDR3: TGCGCCAGCAGCCCGCAGGGGTCCTCTGGAAACACCATATATTTT. It specifies CASSPQGSSGNTIYF.

The V and J genes are TRBV5-1 and TRBJ1-2; D is possibly TRBD1 (6 bases). Looked up from germline, CDR1 is SGHRS and CDR2 is YFSETQ. The CDR3 has 13 residues. Trimming took 2 bases from V and 3 from J, leaving 8 bases between them. This CDR3 is CASSLQGDYGYTF. Here the CDR3 DNA reads TGCGCCAGCAGCTTACAGGGTGACTATGGCTACACCTTC.

The chain combines TRBV18 with TRBJ2-1, with D unresolved. The germline CDR1 and CDR2 sequences are KGHSH and LQKENI. The CDR3 has 14 residues. Trimming took 0 bases from V and 9 from J, leaving 12 bases between them. CDR3 region: CASSPPGRSGEQFF. The CDR3 DNA sequence: TGTGCCAGCTCACCACCAGGCCGGTCGGGTGAGCAGTTCTTC.

This chain uses TRBV9 with TRBJ1-3, with D possibly being TRBD1 (6 bases). V was shortened by 3 bases and J by 2 bases, with 12 bases between the two germline ends. Germline lookup yields CDR1 SGDLS and CDR2 YYNGEE. This CDR3 is built from 15 residues. The CDR3 nucleotides are TGTGCCAGCAGCGCGGGGGGGGGCGCTGGAAACACCATATATTTT. Its translation is CASSAGGGAGNTIYF.

V usage is TRBV2 and J usage is TRBJ2-1; 11 nucleotides line up with TRBD2. With V trimmed by 7 bases and J by 5 bases, 7 bases remained unmatched. The CDR3 covers 15 residues. CDR1 and CDR2 (germline): SNHLY, FYNNEI. This CDR3 reads CASKLLAGGNNEQFF. In DNA form, the CDR3 reads TGTGCCAGCAAGCTGTTAGCGGGAGGGAACAATGAGCAGTTCTTC.

This chain joins TRBV6-6 and TRBJ2-7, with 9 positions matching TRBD2. The germline V gene encodes CDR1 MNHNY and CDR2 SVGAGI (reference sequence). There are 16 residues in the CDR3. With V trimmed by 0 bases and J by 1 base, 4 bases remained unmatched. CDR3 amino acids: CASSYSRAGGSYEQYF. CDR3 in DNA: TGTGCCAGCAGTTACTCGAGAGCGGGGGGATCCTACGAGCAGTACTTC.

The chain couples TRBV28 to TRBJ2-2; 8 nucleotides line up with TRBD1. V lost 7 bases, J lost 5 bases, and 6 bases stayed unmatched. The CDR3 spans 14 residues. Germline V lookup: CDR1 MDHEN, CDR2 SYDVKM. The DNA for the CDR3 is TGTGCCAGCAAGGACAGGGTAAATACCGGGGAGCTGTTTTTT. Protein product: CASKDRVNTGELFF.

The genes are TRBV3-1 (or the pseudogene TRBV3-2) and TRBJ2-1; 8 nucleotides agree with TRBD2. After removal of 4 bases from V and 7 bases from J, the junction contained 6 bases not matched to a gene. Germline CDR1 and CDR2: LGHDT and YNNKEL (reference sequence). The CDR3 totals 14 residues. The CDR3 loop is CASSLSGGGNEQFF. CDR3 bases: TGTGCCAGCAGCCTCAGCGGGGGAGGGAATGAGCAGTTCTTC.

The chain has TRBV5-4 and TRBJ2-3; perhaps TRBD2 as D (5 bases). The V gene's germline CDR1 is SGHNT and CDR2 YYREEE (reference sequence). V lost 6 bases, J lost 5 bases, and 16 bases lay in between. The CDR3 sequence is 14 residues long. The DNA of the CDR3 is TGTGCCAGCAAGCACGGAGAAGGAGGAGATACGCAGTATTTT. Translated, it gives CASKHGEGGDTQYF.

The CDR3 DNA sequence: TGTGCCAGCAAGACTAGCGGGAGGACCAATGAGCAGTTCTTC. It translates to CASKTSGRTNEQFF. The chain links TRBV6-5 to TRBJ2-1; 13 nucleotides match TRBD2. Germline lookup yields CDR1 MNHEY and CDR2 SVGAGI. J lost 6 bases, V lost 7 bases, and 3 bases had no gene match. CDR3 length: 14 amino acids.

The genes are TRBV5-1 and TRBJ1-1, with D perhaps matching TRBD1 (6 bases). V was pared by 4 bases and J by 0 bases, with 7 bases between. Germline-derived CDR1 and CDR2 are SGHRS and YFSETQ. This CDR3 has 13 amino acids. The CDR3 reads CASSGDMNTEAFF. DNA of the CDR3: TGCGCCAGCAGCGGGGACATGAACACTGAAGCTTTCTTT.

The V call is TRBV6-5, the J call TRBJ1-6; possible D gene TRBD1, 6 bases. CDR1 and CDR2 from the germline V gene are MNHEY and SVGAGI. Trimming took 2 bases from V and 11 from J, leaving 16 bases between them. The CDR3 is made up of 15 amino acids. The CDR3: CASSYQPETGAPLHF. As DNA, the CDR3 is TGTGCCAGCAGTTACCAACCTGAGACAGGAGCACCCCTCCACTTT.

For the CDR3, the DNA is TGTGCCAGTAGTATTCTGGGACAGGGGGCGGGCAATCAGCCCCAGCATTTT. It encodes CASSILGQGAGNQPQHF. The chain recombines TRBV19 with TRBJ1-5, with TRBD1 identical over 12 bases. The trim removed 3 bases at V and 2 bases at J, leaving 5 bases unmatched. The CDR3 length is 17 residues. Looked up from germline, CDR1 is LNHDA and CDR2 is SQIVND (reference sequence).

This clone has a handful of counts. This chain connects TRBV5-1 to TRBJ2-1; D might be TRBD1 (5 bases). Per germline, CDR1 SGHRS and CDR2 YFSETQ. Deletions cut 0 bases from V and 6 bases from J, with 13 bases between. The CDR3 consists of 15 residues. The CDR3 loop reads CASSLGAGLSNEQFF. The CDR3 coding sequence is TGCGCCAGCAGCTTGGGGGCAGGGCTAAGCAATGAGCAGTTCTTC. Full variable domain (remainder filled in from reference TRBV5-1 and TRBJ2-1): KAGVTQTPRYLIKTRGQQVTLSCSPISGHRSVSWYQQTPGQGLQFLFEYFSETQRNKGNFPGRFSGRQFSNSRSEMNVSTLELGDSALYLCASSLGAGLSNEQFFGPGTRLTVL.